The 20 T cell receptor beta chains presented below share a single source sample, sequenced in a study of OX40 agonist ivuxolimab in advanced cancers. Clones were sequenced by immunoSEQ multiplex PCR, and TCRdb holds only the in-frame ones, with some missing. The top ten hold over 0.55% of the sample, which has 50,000 to 70,000 clones, 84% seen once. Specimen: CD4+ or CD8+ T cells sorted from blood, collected in a trial of the OX40 agonist ivuxolimab. Source of these receptors: an adult with an advanced solid tumor such as melanoma, head and neck, liver or kidney cancer.

Details on this clone: At one end the junction does not follow the germline gene, possibly because of a read error. The chain joins TRBV5-1 to TRBJ2-1, with 9 bases identical to TRBD1. This CDR3 has 12 residues. From germline, CDR1 is SGHRS and CDR2 YFSETQ. The CDR3 bases are TGCGCCAGCAGCGTCTCGGGGACAGGGCCCCTCTTC. Translating gives CASSVSGTGPLF.

A single count supports this clone. The V and J genes are TRBV30 and TRBJ1-5, with D maybe TRBD1 (6 bases). From germline, CDR1 is GTSNPN and CDR2 SVGIG (reference sequence). This CDR3 region has 15 residues. V lost 3 bases to trimming and J lost 0 bases, with 12 bases between them. This CDR3 reads CAWSRGAYSNQPQHF. CDR3 sequence (DNA): TGTGCCTGGAGCAGGGGAGCCTATAGCAATCAGCCCCAGCATTTT.

This clone was seen more than once but under ten times. The rearrangement uses TRBV19 and TRBJ1-5, with unresolved D. Trimming took 8 bases from V and 3 from J, leaving 11 bases between them. Germline V gene sequence: CDR1 LNHDA, CDR2 SQIVND (reference sequence). The CDR3 is 13 residues long. The CDR3, as DNA: TGTGCCAGTTGGCCAGGACTCAATCAGCCCCAGCATTTT. Translation: CASWPGLNQPQHF.

The chain links TRBV28 to TRBJ1-2, with TRBD1 as a possible D gene (5 bases). The germline V gene has CDR1 MDHEN and CDR2 SYDVKM. The length of the CDR3 is 13 residues. Trimming removed 2 bases at V and 6 bases at J, with 10 bases between. The CDR3: CASSLTGWNGYTF. The DNA of the CDR3 is TGTGCCAGCAGTTTAACAGGATGGAATGGCTACACCTTC.

The rearrangement joins TRBV5-4 to TRBJ1-2; possible D gene TRBD1, 5 bases. This CDR3 region has 14 residues. V was cut by 4 bases and J by 1 base, with 11 bases left in between. Germline V gene lookup returns CDR1 SGHNT and CDR2 YYREEE (reference sequence). This chain's CDR3 is CASSQGADNYGYTF. The DNA for the CDR3 is TGTGCCAGCAGCCAAGGGGCCGATAACTATGGCTACACCTTC.

This clone was detected a few times. This rearrangement joins TRBV28 to TRBJ1-1, with a weak D call TRBD1 (6 bases). V shed 6 bases and J shed 7 bases, with 12 bases lying between them. Germline CDR1 and CDR2: MDHEN and SYDVKM. This CDR3 is 12 amino acids long. CDR3 in amino acids: CASRLGGLEAFF. The CDR3 coding sequence is TGTGCCAGCAGGCTGGGGGGCCTTGAAGCTTTCTTT.

This clone was observed once. The chain joins TRBV4-3 to TRBJ1-1; TRBD1 agrees at 9 bases. V gave up 0 bases and J gave up 2 bases; unmatched junction bases: 1. Germline V gene lookup returns CDR1 LGHNA and CDR2 YSLEER. The CDR3 covers 15 residues. The CDR3 coding sequence is TGCGCCAGCAGCCAAGAGGGACAGGGAAACACTGAAGCTTTCTTT. The encoded protein is CASSQEGQGNTEAFF.

The chain employs TRBV5-1 and TRBJ1-4; 7 bases fit TRBD1. V trimming: 4 bases; J trimming: 0 bases; junction bases outside the gene matches: 9. The CDR3 spans 17 residues. Germline-derived CDR1 and CDR2 are SGHRS and YFSETQ. CDR3 bases: TGCGCCAGCAGCCGCCCGGGACAGACTACAACTAATGAAAAACTGTTTTTT. This sequence encodes CASSRPGQTTTNEKLFF. The complete variable domain, with remaining parts taken from reference TRBV5-1 and TRBJ1-4, reads KAGVTQTPRYLIKTRGQQVTLSCSPISGHRSVSWYQQTPGQGLQFLFEYFSETQRNKGNFPGRFSGRQFSNSRSEMNVSTLELGDSALYLCASSRPGQTTTNEKLFFGSGTQLSVL.

The chain recombines TRBV28 with TRBJ2-7; tentative D call: TRBD1 (6 bases). Looked up from germline, CDR1 is MDHEN and CDR2 is SYDVKM. V was clipped by 8 bases and J by 3 bases, with 17 bases between them. The CDR3 spans 14 residues. This CDR3 reads CASRLAARGYEQYF. The CDR3 DNA is TGTGCCAGCCGCCTCGCGGCCAGGGGCTACGAGCAGTACTTC.

This clone was seen just once. The chain combines TRBV30 with TRBJ2-1; D gene uncertain. This CDR3 spans 15 amino acids. V dropped 4 bases and J dropped 3 bases, with 16 bases sitting between them. Germline V gene lookup returns CDR1 GTSNPN and CDR2 SVGIG (reference sequence). CDR3 DNA sequence: TGTGCCTGGACCTCCTTTATTTCCGTCTACAATGAGCAGTTCTTC. Translated, it gives CAWTSFISVYNEQFF. The full variable domain, its missing parts supplied by reference TRBV30 and TRBJ2-1, is SQTIHQWPATLVQPVGSPLSLECTVEGTSNPNLYWYRQAAGRGLQLLFYSVGIGQISSEVPQNLSASRPQDRQFILSSKKLLLSDSGFYLCAWTSFISVYNEQFFGPGTRLTVL.

This clone was seen once. This chain joins TRBV7-2 and TRBJ2-3, with TRBD2 identical over 14 bases. Trimming took 6 bases from V and 2 from J; bases not matched to a gene: 4. Germline V gene data show CDR1 as SGHTA and CDR2 as FQGNSA. The length of the CDR3 is 16 residues. The CDR3 DNA follows: TGTGCCAGCAGTTCGGGACTAGCGGGGGCCACAGATACGCAGTATTTT. Protein sequence: CASSSGLAGATDTQYF. Combining the CDR3 with reference TRBV7-2 and TRBJ2-3 gives the whole variable domain GAGVSQSPSNKVTEKGKDVELRCDPISGHTALYWYRQSLGQGLEFLIYFQGNSAPDKSGLPSDRFSAERTGGSVSTLTIQRTQQEDSAVYLCASSSGLAGATDTQYFGPGTRLTVL.

This sequence joins TRBV19 and TRBJ1-2; no clear D. The CDR3 extends over 14 amino acids. Trimming shortened V by 3 bases and J by 2 bases, and 10 bases separated the two germline ends. Germline V gene data show CDR1 as LNHDA and CDR2 as SQIVND (reference sequence). CDR3 sequence: CASSIYSWNYGYTF. DNA of the CDR3: TGTGCCAGTAGTATTTACAGTTGGAACTATGGCTACACCTTC.

This chain links TRBV4-1 with TRBJ2-1, with D perhaps TRBD1 or TRBD2 (6 bases each). Germline CDR1 is MGHRA and CDR2 is YSYEKL. Trimming took 0 bases from V and 12 from J, leaving 15 bases between them. The CDR3 consists of 14 residues. This CDR3 is CASSQDGGTRGQFF. Written as DNA, the CDR3 is TGCGCCAGCAGCCAAGACGGGGGCACGCGAGGGCAGTTCTTC.

The CDR3 here is CASSLEAGGGYEQFF. The CDR3 bases are TGCGCCAGCAGCTTGGAAGCGGGAGGCGGGTATGAGCAGTTCTTC. V is TRBV5-1 and J is TRBJ2-1, with 9 bases lining up with TRBD2. CDR1 SGHRS and CDR2 YFSETQ come from the germline V gene. The CDR3 sequence is 15 residues long. Germline trimming cut 0 bases from V and 8 bases from J; bases unmatched to any gene: 6.

The gene calls are TRBV30 and TRBJ2-7; TRBD1 matches 7 bases. The J segment lost 13 bases and the V segment lost 0 bases, leaving 9 bases of the junction unmatched. The CDR3 runs 12 residues. Germline V gives CDR1 GTSNPN, CDR2 SVGIG (reference sequence). The DNA for the CDR3 is TGTGCCTGGAGTGTAATTCCGGGACAGCCCTACTTC. As protein: CAWSVIPGQPYF.

The chain is built from TRBV7-9 and TRBJ1-1, with 10 bases matching TRBD1. There are 18 residues in the CDR3. CDR1 SEHNR and CDR2 FQNEAQ come from the germline V gene (reference sequence). The junction had 17 bases not matched to a gene; V was cut back by 2 bases and J by 8 bases. Here the CDR3 DNA reads TGTGCCAGCAGCTTACAGGGGACAGGGGCCCTGAAAGAAAGGGAAGCTTTCTTT. As protein: CASSLQGTGALKEREAFF.

V gene TRBV5-1 combines with J gene TRBJ2-3; 10 positions agree with TRBD2. Germline CDR1 is SGHRS and CDR2 is YFSETQ. Trimming at V came to 4 bases and at J to 1 base, leaving 6 bases not matched to a gene. This CDR3 spans 16 amino acids. The CDR3 nucleotides are TGCGCCAGCAGCATTACCGGGACTAGCGGCACAGATACGCAGTATTTT. This gives the protein CASSITGTSGTDTQYF.

The chain recombines TRBV4-3 with TRBJ1-1; 7 bases map to TRBD1. The CDR3 consists of 16 residues. Germline CDR1 reads LGHNA; CDR2 reads YSLEER. V was pared by 2 bases and J by 2 bases, with 8 bases of the junction left unmatched. In DNA form, the CDR3 reads TGCGCCAGCAGCCAACAATACGGACAGGACAACACTGAAGCTTTCTTT. Translating gives CASSQQYGQDNTEAFF.

This clone was seen a single time. The genes are TRBV5-1 and TRBJ2-5, with 8 bases aligning to TRBD2. Germline trimming cut 1 base from V and 5 bases from J; bases unmatched to any gene: 7. The germline CDR1 and CDR2 sequences are SGHRS and YFSETQ. The CDR3 loop spans 15 amino acids. CDR3 protein: CASSLRRGAEETQYF. The DNA of the CDR3 is TGCGCCAGCAGCTTGAGGCGGGGGGCCGAGGAGACCCAGTACTTC.

The chain uses TRBV7-5 and TRBJ1-5; the tabulated D call, TRBD1, remains unverified against the DNA. TRBV7-5 is noted as a pseudogene. The CDR3 extends over 18 amino acids. DNA of the CDR3: TGTGCCAGAAGCTTAGCCGTACTATACAGGGTATGGGGGCAGCCCCAGCATTTT. Protein sequence: CARSLAVLYRVWGQPQHF.